A single sample gave rise to the 31 T cell receptor beta chains below, sequenced in a study of blood T cell repertoires in COVID-19. TCRdb's table, derived via immunoSEQ multiplex PCR, lists solely in-frame clones and lacks some. The sample holds roughly 180,000 clones, approximately 85% seen once. Sequencing input: peripheral blood. The receptors originated from a woman in her sixties or seventies with acute or convalescent COVID-19.

The chain couples TRBV28 to TRBJ1-3; the D gene is possibly TRBD1 (5 bases). The CDR3 contains 16 residues. Germline CDR1 reads MDHEN; CDR2 reads SYDVKM. V lost 6 bases and J 3 bases, leaving 18 bases between the germline ends. CDR3 nucleotides: TGTGCCAGCAGGCCCTTGTGGGGGGGAGGTGGAAACACCATATATTTT. It specifies CASRPLWGGGGNTIYF.

The gene calls are TRBV27 and TRBJ1-2; D unclear. The CDR3 sequence is 13 residues long. Deletions cut 5 bases from V and 0 bases from J, with 7 bases between. CDR1 is MNHEY and CDR2 is SMNVEV in the germline V gene (reference sequence). The CDR3 protein is CASSQSTNYGYTF. The CDR3 DNA reads TGTGCCAGCAGTCAGTCAACTAACTATGGCTACACCTTC.

The rearrangement joins TRBV20-1 to TRBJ1-5; D gene ambiguous. V lost 3 bases, J lost 6 bases, and 9 bases lay in between. Germline loops: CDR1 DFQATT, CDR2 SNEGSKA (reference sequence). This CDR3 has 12 residues. CDR3 sequence: CSASGGSQPQHF. In nucleotides, the CDR3 is TGCAGTGCTAGTGGCGGGAGTCAGCCCCAGCATTTT.

This sequence joins TRBV1 and TRBJ1-3; no check of the table's D call, TRBD1, against the DNA was made. TRBV1 is a pseudogene locus. This CDR3 is 15 amino acids long. The CDR3 DNA is TGCACCAGCAGCCAAGGCAGGGGAGTCGGAAACACCATATATTTT. Translation gives CTSSQGRGVGNTIYF.

The V gene is TRBV28, the J gene TRBJ2-5, with 9 bases aligning to TRBD2. Germline V lookup: CDR1 MDHEN, CDR2 SYDVKM. V was clipped by 1 base and J by 9 bases; unmatched bases: 6. This CDR3 contains 14 residues. This CDR3 is CASSLSPSGVAQYF. CDR3 sequence (DNA): TGTGCCAGCAGTTTATCCCCTAGCGGGGTGGCCCAGTACTTC. Drawing the rest from reference TRBV28 and TRBJ2-5, the complete variable domain is DVKVTQSSRYLVKRTGEKVFLECVQDMDHENMFWYRQDPGLGLRLIYFSYDVKMKEKGDIPEGYSVSREKKERFSLILESASTNQTSMYLCASSLSPSGVAQYFGPGTRLLVL.

The J gene is TRBJ2-1, the V gene TRBV5-6, with D maybe TRBD2 (6 bases). The CDR3 totals 16 residues. Looked up from germline, CDR1 is SGHDT and CDR2 is YYEEEE. V was trimmed by 3 bases and J by 0 bases, leaving 13 bases between them. The CDR3 here is CASSWSGLSSYNEQFF. Here the CDR3 DNA reads TGTGCCAGCAGCTGGAGCGGGTTGAGCTCCTACAATGAGCAGTTCTTC.

This chain connects TRBV5-1 to TRBJ2-6; no reliable D call. This CDR3 contains 13 residues. Trimming cost V 5 bases and J 4 bases, with 7 bases left between them. The germline V gene encodes CDR1 SGHRS and CDR2 YFSETQ. The CDR3 nucleotides are TGCGCCAGCAGTATGGAGGGGGCCAACGTCCTGACTTTC. Protein sequence: CASSMEGANVLTF.

The chain joins TRBV27 to TRBJ2-7; TRBD2 aligns across 14 bases. The CDR3 spans 13 residues. The ends lost 8 bases at V and 7 bases at J; junction bases unmatched: 4. Germline loops: CDR1 MNHEY, CDR2 SMNVEV (reference sequence). CDR3 sequence reads: CASRGTSGSEQYF. In nucleotides, the CDR3 is TGTGCCAGCCGCGGGACTAGCGGGAGTGAGCAGTACTTC.

The chain employs TRBV24-1 and TRBJ1-3; weak D call: TRBD1 (6 bases). V was clipped by 3 bases and J by 2 bases, with 7 bases between them. This CDR3 is 14 amino acids long. Germline V gene lookup returns CDR1 KGHDR and CDR2 SFDVKD. CDR3: CATSDPGAGNTIYF. CDR3 nucleotide sequence: TGTGCCACCAGTGATCCAGGGGCTGGAAACACCATATATTTT.

The CDR3 region is CASSYTPTGKYGYTF. The DNA of the CDR3 is TGTGCCAGCAGTTACACTCCGACAGGGAAATATGGCTACACCTTC. V is TRBV6-5 and J is TRBJ1-2; 7 bases map to TRBD1. CDR3 size: 15 residues. Germline CDR1 is MNHEY and CDR2 is SVGAGI. With V trimmed by 2 bases and J by 5 bases, 8 bases remained unmatched.

The rearrangement links TRBV6-5 to TRBJ1-1, with D possibly matching TRBD1 (5 bases). V lost 6 bases and J lost 8, with 19 bases in between. Germline CDR1 and CDR2: MNHEY and SVGAGI. The CDR3 consists of 14 residues. CDR3 sequence (DNA): TGTGCCAGCAGGCAACCGCAGGGTGATAGGGAAGCTTTCTTT. Encoded protein: CASRQPQGDREAFF.

This clone was seen only once. The genes are TRBV7-2 and TRBJ2-3; D unresolved. Germline-derived CDR1 and CDR2 are SGHTA and FQGNSA. The CDR3 runs 15 residues. V was cut by 0 bases and J by 3 bases, with 10 bases left in between. The CDR3 sequence is CASSLALERTDTQYF. As DNA, the CDR3 is TGTGCCAGCAGCTTAGCGTTGGAGAGAACAGATACGCAGTATTTT.

The V and J genes are TRBV6-5 and TRBJ1-2; 8 positions agree with TRBD1. This CDR3 has 14 residues. Trimming at V came to 5 bases and at J to 0 bases, leaving 2 bases not matched to a gene. Germline V gene sequence: CDR1 MNHEY, CDR2 SVGAGI. The CDR3 DNA is TGTGCCAGCAGTACAGGGGGATCTAACTATGGCTACACCTTC. As protein: CASSTGGSNYGYTF.

The genes are TRBV3-1 (or the pseudogene TRBV3-2) and TRBJ2-7; no firm D call. The CDR3 is 12 amino acids. Trimming removed 4 bases at V and 4 bases at J, with 8 bases between. Germline assignment: CDR1 LGHDT and CDR2 YNNKEL (reference sequence). The CDR3 loop is CASSRSYYEQYF. In DNA, the CDR3 is TGTGCCAGCAGCCGGAGTTATTACGAGCAGTACTTC.

The chain is built from TRBV5-1 and TRBJ1-1; 8 bases line up with TRBD1. From germline, CDR1 is SGHRS and CDR2 YFSETQ. This CDR3 is 17 amino acids long. V shed 2 bases, J shed 5 bases, and the junction held 14 bases outside the gene matches. CDR3 coding DNA: TGCGCCAGCAGCTTAGGAGGGAGTCGACAGGGGATGACTGAAGCTTTCTTT. The encoded protein is CASSLGGSRQGMTEAFF.

The chain carries TRBV7-2 and TRBJ2-2; TRBD1 agrees at 8 bases. Germline CDR1 and CDR2: SGHTA and FQGNSA. The ends lost 5 bases at V and 5 bases at J; junction bases unmatched: 4. The CDR3 has 14 residues. CDR3 coding DNA: TGTGCCAGCAGCACTCGGACAGGGACCGGGGAGCTGTTTTTT. It yields the protein CASSTRTGTGELFF.

The chain recombines TRBV27 with TRBJ1-1, with 8 bases matching TRBD1. The CDR3 totals 14 residues. V trimming: 4 bases; J trimming: 3 bases; junction bases outside the gene matches: 4. Looked up from germline, CDR1 is MNHEY and CDR2 is SMNVEV (reference sequence). As DNA, the CDR3 is TGTGCCAGCAGTTCCCAGGGGGCGTACACTGAAGCTTTCTTT. Translating gives CASSSQGAYTEAFF.

This clone was detected a few times. This chain links TRBV28 with TRBJ2-4, with 7 bases aligning to TRBD1. The CDR3 runs 10 residues. CDR1 is MDHEN, CDR2 SYDVKM, per germline. The V and J ends lost 8 bases and 8 bases, in that order; junction bases with no gene match: 0. CDR3 nucleotides: TGTGCCAGCGGACAGGACATTCAGTACTTC. Residues: CASGQDIQYF.

This chain joins TRBV6-5 and TRBJ1-1; weak D call: TRBD1 (5 bases). V gave up 0 bases and J gave up 9 bases, with 11 bases separating them. The CDR3 has 13 amino acids. Germline values: CDR1 MNHEY, CDR2 SVGAGI. The CDR3 DNA reads as TGTGCCAGCAGTTACTCGAGGGAGGGGAAAGCTTTCTTT. Translating it yields CASSYSREGKAFF.

A note on this clone: One end of the junction does not line up with germline, which may come from a read error. The chain joins TRBV7-7 to TRBJ2-7, with 9 bases fitting TRBD1. The CDR3 sequence is 16 residues long. Germline values: CDR1 SSHAT, CDR2 FNYEAQ (reference sequence). CDR3 region: CASSLGPGTGSYEQYF. As DNA, the CDR3 is TGTGCTAGCAGCTTGGGTCCCGGGACAGGGTCCTACGAGCAGTACTTC.

Only one count was recorded for this clone. This rearrangement joins TRBV11-2 to TRBJ2-1; TRBD2 agrees at 12 bases. Per germline, CDR1 SGHAT and CDR2 FQNNGV. The CDR3 spans 17 residues. Trimming took 5 bases from V and 8 from J; bases not matched to a gene: 13. In nucleotides, the CDR3 is TGTGCCAGCAGCCACACCCGGACTAGCGGGAACGACGATGAGCAGTTCTTC. It encodes CASSHTRTSGNDDEQFF.

J is TRBJ2-1 and V is TRBV15, with 9 nucleotides matching TRBD2. This CDR3 contains 16 residues. V shed 0 bases and J 10 bases; nucleotides not matched to a gene: 10. Looked up from germline, CDR1 is LNHNV and CDR2 is YYDKDF (reference sequence). This CDR3 reads CATSRDPRIGTSEQFF. The CDR3 DNA reads TGTGCCACCAGCAGAGATCCCCGTATCGGGACTAGCGAGCAGTTCTTC. Full variable domain (remainder filled in from reference TRBV15 and TRBJ2-1): DAMVIQNPRYQVTQFGKPVTLSCSQTLNHNVMYWYQQKSSQAPKLLFHYYDKDFNNEADTPDNFQSRRPNTSFCFLDIRSPGLGDTAMYLCATSRDPRIGTSEQFFGPGTRLTVL.

The chain carries TRBV11-2 and TRBJ2-1; D is perhaps TRBD1 (5 bases). Trimming removed 1 base from V and 6 bases from J, with 13 bases in between. Germline V gives CDR1 SGHAT, CDR2 FQNNGV. This CDR3 contains 15 residues. The CDR3 DNA is TGTGCCAGCAGCTTAGTAGGGGCAGGCCCCAATGAGCAGTTCTTC. This gives the protein CASSLVGAGPNEQFF.

The gene calls are TRBV19 and TRBJ2-1; 9 bases map to TRBD2. Germline V gives CDR1 LNHDA, CDR2 SQIVND (reference sequence). The CDR3 is 13 residues long. The ends lost 6 bases at V and 15 bases at J; junction bases unmatched: 12. CDR3 residues: CASSDIPGLATFF. In DNA, the CDR3 is TGTGCCAGTAGCGATATCCCGGGACTAGCTACGTTCTTC. Full variable domain (rest looked up from reference TRBV19 and TRBJ2-1): DGGITQSPKYLFRKEGQNVTLSCEQNLNHDAMYWYRQDPGQGLRLIYYSQIVNDFQKGDIAEGYSVSREKKESFPLTVTSAQKNPTAFYLCASSDIPGLATFFGPGTRLTVL.

The chain uses TRBV6-1 and TRBJ1-2, with a possible D match to TRBD1 (6 bases). Between the trimmed V and J ends, which lost 6 bases and 2 bases, there was a span of 13 bases. Germline V CDR1 and CDR2: MNHNS, SASEGT. The CDR3 runs 14 residues. CDR3 nucleotide sequence: TGTGCCAGCAGGGACCAGGGGCAAAACTATGGCTACACCTTC. As protein: CASRDQGQNYGYTF.

The V call is TRBV19, the J call TRBJ2-7; D perhaps matches TRBD1 (6 bases). This CDR3 is built from 11 residues. The V end was cut by 7 bases, the J end by 9 bases, with 13 bases between. The germline V gene encodes CDR1 LNHDA and CDR2 SQIVND (reference sequence). CDR3 sequence reads: CASKTGNWQYV. DNA for the CDR3: TGTGCCAGTAAAACAGGGAACTGGCAGTACGTC.

This chain connects TRBV7-8 to TRBJ2-3; no clear D gene. Trimming cost V 1 base and J 3 bases, with 14 bases left between them. The CDR3 is 16 residues long. The germline V gene has CDR1 SGHVS and CDR2 FQNEAQ. CDR3 sequence: CASSLETPSSTDTQYF. The CDR3 coding sequence is TGTGCCAGCAGCTTAGAGACTCCCTCCAGTACAGATACGCAGTATTTT.

The rearrangement joins TRBV27 to TRBJ1-2, with a weak D call TRBD1 (6 bases). The CDR3 extends over 16 amino acids. Trimming removed 3 bases from V and 6 bases from J, with 20 bases in between. Germline CDR1 is MNHEY and CDR2 is SMNVEV (reference sequence). The CDR3 region is CASSLVGGVRGDGYTF. The CDR3 nucleotides are TGTGCCAGCAGTTTGGTAGGGGGGGTTCGAGGAGATGGCTACACCTTC.

This chain links TRBV4-1 with TRBJ2-5; a weak D match, TRBD1 (6 bases). Trimming left V 5 bases short and J 5 bases short, with 15 bases between. CDR1 is MGHRA and CDR2 is YSYEKL in the germline V gene. The CDR3 has 14 residues. The CDR3 DNA is TGCGCCAGCAGCTTCCAAGAAAGGGGGGAGACCCAGTACTTC. Translating gives CASSFQERGETQYF.

This clone was counted a single time. The V call is TRBV7-2, the J call TRBJ1-4; no clear D. The germline V gene encodes CDR1 SGHTA and CDR2 FQGNSA. The CDR3 spans 14 residues. V was clipped by 2 bases and J by 1 base, with 5 bases between them. The CDR3 is CASSLTGTNEKLFF. Here the CDR3 DNA reads TGTGCCAGCAGCTTAACTGGAACTAATGAAAAACTGTTTTTT.

Notes on this clone: This sample also contains other DNA sequences that code for the same CDR3. J is TRBJ1-1 and V is TRBV7-9, with TRBD1 as a possible D gene (5 bases). With 5 bases removed from V and 1 base from J, the gap between germline ends came to 11 bases. Per the germline V gene, CDR1 is SEHNR and CDR2 is FQNEAQ (reference sequence). The CDR3 totals 14 residues. In DNA, the CDR3 is TGTGCCAGCAGCCTTGGACATCAGAACACTGAAGCTTTCTTT. Its protein is CASSLGHQNTEAFF.